These 6 T cell receptor beta chains came from one sample sequenced in a study of Graves' ophthalmopathy and Graves' hyperthyroidism. RNA transcripts were the source from which TCR beta CDR3 regions were amplified. HTBI primers served in a first-round RT-PCR, which a second-round multiplex PCR followed. TCRdb reanalysed the multiplex PCR reads using MiXCR and keeps one entry per CDR3 protein. The table includes about 500,000 distinct CDR3 sequences, 39% detected once. Sequencing input: peripheral blood or thyroid tissue (not recorded which). The receptor set was obtained from an adult man with Graves' hyperthyroidism.

The chain is built from TRBV30 and TRBJ1-2; D is ambiguous. The V gene's germline CDR1 is GTSNPN and CDR2 SVGIG (reference sequence). The CDR3 runs 14 residues. The ends were cut back, 0 bases at V and 4 bases at J, with 12 bases in the middle. CDR3 bases: TGTGCCTGGAGTGTAGCGTGGGGTTCCTATGGCTACACCTTC. Its translation is CAWSVAWGSYGYTF.

This clonotype was seen many times. The rearrangement joins TRBV29-1 to TRBJ1-4, with TRBD1 as a possible D gene (5 bases). Germline CDR1 SQVTM, CDR2 ANQGSEA. The V and J ends lost 2 bases and 6 bases respectively, with 13 bases between them. The CDR3 contains 14 residues. CDR3 coding DNA: TGCAGCGTTGAAATGGGGGACGGGTATGAAAAACTGTTTTTT. Translated, it gives CSVEMGDGYEKLFF.

This rearrangement joins TRBV7-9 to TRBJ2-3, with a weak D call TRBD2 (5 bases). The CDR3 covers 14 residues. V was clipped by 3 bases and J by 4 bases, with 11 bases between them. Germline CDR1 is SEHNR and CDR2 is FQNEAQ (reference sequence). CDR3: CASSFPDSSDTQYF. Written as DNA, the CDR3 is TGTGCCAGCAGCTTCCCGGACTCATCAGATACGCAGTATTTT.

This clonotype was recorded many times. This rearrangement joins TRBV7-6 to TRBJ1-2; 7 nucleotides line up with TRBD1. Trimming took 5 bases from V and 5 from J; bases not matched to a gene: 8. The CDR3 length is 14 residues. Germline assignment: CDR1 SGHVS and CDR2 FNYEAQ. CDR3 amino acids: CASSPYRGGYGYTF. In DNA, the CDR3 is TGTGCCAGCAGCCCCTACAGGGGCGGTTATGGCTACACCTTC. Together with reference TRBV7-6 and TRBJ1-2, the CDR3 gives the full variable domain: GAGVSQSPRYKVTKRGQDVALRCDPISGHVSLYWYRQALGQGPEFLTYFNYEAQQDKSGLPNDRFSAERPEGSISTLTIQRTEQRDSAMYRCASSPYRGGYGYTFGSGTRLTVV.

The sample holds many counts of this clonotype. This sequence joins TRBV5-4 and TRBJ1-4, with 8 positions matching TRBD1. Germline V gene data show CDR1 as SGHNT and CDR2 as YYREEE (reference sequence). V gave up 0 bases and J gave up 8 bases; unmatched junction bases: 12. This CDR3 is built from 17 residues. In DNA, the CDR3 is TGTGCCAGCAGCTTGGCGACAGGGGTTCCCTCCTTGGAAAAACTGTTTTTT. Protein sequence: CASSLATGVPSLEKLFF. The whole variable domain, remainder taken from reference TRBV5-4 and TRBJ1-4, is ETGVTQSPTHLIKTRGQQVTLRCSSQSGHNTVSWYQQALGQGPQFIFQYYREEENGRGNFPPRFSGLQFPNYSSELNVNALELDDSALYLCASSLATGVPSLEKLFFGSGTQLSVL.

Concerning this clonotype itself: The junction departs from germline at one end; a sequencing error may be responsible. The chain employs TRBV9 and TRBJ2-7; D is unresolved. TRBJ2-1 matches the DNA end more closely, so the J call is doubtful. The CDR3 runs to 11 residues. Germline V gene lookup returns CDR1 SGDLS and CDR2 YYNGEE. The CDR3 sequence: CASSQENEQFF. Written as DNA, the CDR3 is TGCGCCAGCAGCCAGGAGAATGAGCAGTTCTTC.